This T cell receptor beta chain was observed in a study of cytomegalovirus exposure and HLA in healthy donors. Overall study results and limits: In vitro assays verified that a few CMV-associated chains recognized CMV antigens specifically. Prior analysis indicated that the majority of TCR beta V segments exhibited productivity approximately 87% or approximately 30% of the time.

In the PCR, 60 Vbeta and 13 Jbeta primers were used. TCRdb keeps only in-frame clones here, not all; method: immunoSEQ multiplex PCR. The sample yields 200,000 to 300,000 clones, around 80% seen once. The CDR3 covers 14 residues. With 10 bases clipped from V and 3 bases from J, the junction kept 7 bases outside the gene matches. Germline-derived CDR1 and CDR2 are MNHNY and SVGAGI (reference sequence). There are a few counts of this clone. Antigen specificity is unknown. The sample taken for sequencing was PBMCs. The sequence came from a boy younger than 18 in good health and CMV-seronegative. The chain joins TRBV6-6 to TRBJ1-4, with 8 nucleotides matching TRBD1. As DNA, the CDR3 is TGTGCCACCACAGGGGGTTCAGCTAATGAAAAACTGTTTTTT. It translates to CATTGGSANEKLFF.